This entry features one TCR beta chain sequence. Recent acute infections and vaccinations were absent in the healthy HIV-negative adult donors. Germline loops: CDR1 KGHSH, CDR2 LQKENI. The CDR3 runs 12 residues. The V and J ends lost 3 bases and 2 bases respectively, with 5 bases between them. The record originates from a study of shared clonotypes between healthy human individuals. Profiled with immunoSEQ multiplex PCR; TCRdb holds only in-frame clones, not every one. Of about 1 million clones in the sample, roughly 70% were seen once. This chain uses TRBV18 with TRBJ2-7; no firm D call. Sequenced sample: memory CD4+ T cells sorted from blood. Subset denoted: CD45RA-negative fraction. The TCR sequence derives from a man aged 18 to 29 in good health. CDR3 in amino acids: CASSPHPYEQYF. In DNA, the CDR3 is TGTGCCAGCTCACCCCACCCCTACGAGCAGTACTTC.